Listed below are T cell receptor beta chains from one sample, sequenced in a study of blood T cells in healthy people across ages. Each CDR3 protein gets one entry after TCRdb re-called the 5' RACE reads with MiXCR. The sample carries 700,000 or so distinct CDR3 sequences, 22% recorded once. The sequencing input was blood. These receptors were taken from a man between 65 and 79 years old in good health. Both conserved end residues are part of each CDR3. D genes are given only for firm matches. Clone sizes are given selectively: once, few, many, or a class where the clone is expanded.

V	D	J	size	DNA	CDR3
TRBV10-3	TRBD1	TRBJ2-7	few	TGTGCCATCAGTGAACAGGGACAGTCCTACGAGCAGTACTTC	CAISEQGQSYEQYF
TRBV12-3/TRBV12-4	NA	TRBJ2-1	few	TGTGCCAGCAGTCCCGGAGGGGGGGCTAAAAATGAGCAGTTCTTC	CASSPGGGAKNEQFF
TRBV29-1	NA	TRBJ2-6	few	TGCAGCGTTGCAGGGGACTCTGGGGCCAACGTCCTGACTTTC	CSVAGDSGANVLTF
TRBV12-3/TRBV12-4	NA	TRBJ2-2	few	TGTGCCAGCAGTTTAACTGTCTCCGGGGAGCTGTTTTTT	CASSLTVSGELFF
TRBV18	TRBD1	TRBJ2-3	NA	TGTGCCAGCTCACCACAAACAACAGGGGGTAGCACAGATACGCAGTATTTT	CASSPQTTGGSTDTQYF
TRBV6-1	NA	TRBJ2-2	NA	TGTGCCAGCAGGATGAGGGGGTCGAACACCGGGGAGCTGTTTTTT	CASRMRGSNTGELFF
TRBV11-2	NA	TRBJ2-1	NA	TGTGCCAGCAGCTTTTACGAAGGCCGGAGTGAGCAGTTCTTC	CASSFYEGRSEQFF
TRBV4-3	NA	TRBJ2-3	NA	TGCGCCAGCAGCCAAGAGCGGAGGGATACGCAGTATTTT	CASSQERRDTQYF
TRBV4-2	NA	TRBJ2-1	NA	TGTGCCAGCAGCCAAGATCCAGACGGGTGGCCGGCTAAGTTCTTC	CASSQDPDGWPAKFF
TRBV3-1	TRBD2	TRBJ2-3	few	TGTGCCAGCAGCCAAGTCTCGGGGGGGATGACAGATACGCAGTATTTT	CASSQVSGGMTDTQYF
TRBV20-1	NA	TRBJ2-7	NA	TGCAGTGCTAGGAGCTTCCAAAGCTCCTACGAGCAGTACTTC	CSARSFQSSYEQYF
TRBV2	NA	TRBJ2-5	NA	TGTGCCAGCAGTAGCTTAGGGACTCTCCAAGAGACCCAGTACTTC	CASSSLGTLQETQYF
TRBV11-2	NA	TRBJ2-1	few	TGTGCCAGCAGCGCCCGGAGGGGGGGCGGGAACAATGAGCAGTTCTTC	CASSARRGGGNNEQFF
TRBV11-2	NA	TRBJ1-4	many	TGTGCCAGCAGCCCCCCGGGGCGCGGGTACGAAAAACTGTTTTTT	CASSPPGRGYEKLFF
TRBV20-1	TRBD1	TRBJ1-4	NA	TGCAGTGCTAGGCAGACAGGGCGGTGGGATGAAAAACTGTTTTTT	CSARQTGRWDEKLFF
TRBV20-1	TRBD2	TRBJ2-5	few	TGCAGTGCTAGAGACTACGAGCGGGGGTACCAAGAGACCCAGTACTTC	CSARDYERGYQETQYF
TRBV20-1	TRBD2	TRBJ2-1	NA	TGCAGTGCTTCGAGGGCTAGCGGGATGCGGCACAATGAGCAGTTCTTC	CSASRASGMRHNEQFF
TRBV12-3/TRBV12-4	NA	TRBJ2-7	few	TGTGCCAGCAGTTTAGCGGGGGCGAGCTCCTACGAGCAGTACTTC	CASSLAGASSYEQYF
TRBV6-5	NA	TRBJ2-3	NA	TGTGCCAGCAGCCTCGACAGTTACACAGATACGCAGTATTTT	CASSLDSYTDTQYF
TRBV5-1	NA	TRBJ2-7	few	TGCGCCAGCAGCTTGGACAGGGATTGGTACGAGCAGTACTTC	CASSLDRDWYEQYF
TRBV3-1	NA	TRBJ1-1	NA	TGTGCCAGCGTCTCCAAGGGCACTGAAGCTTTCTTT	CASVSKGTEAFF
TRBV28	NA	TRBJ2-3	NA	TGTGCCAGCAGTCCCCTGCCATTAAATACGCAGTATTTT	CASSPLPLNTQYF
TRBV29-1	TRBD2	TRBJ2-1	NA	TGCAGCGTTGAGGGTGGACTAGCGGGGGGGCAGGGGTATAATGAGCAGTTCTTC	CSVEGGLAGGQGYNEQFF
TRBV7-7	TRBD2	TRBJ2-3	NA	TGTGCCAGCAGCTTAGCCCCTCTCGCGGGGGGTTTTACAGATACGCAGTATTTT	CASSLAPLAGGFTDTQYF
TRBV18	NA	TRBJ2-5	few	TGTGCCAGCTCTGAAATCCAGGGACCACAAGAGACCCAGTACTTC	CASSEIQGPQETQYF
TRBV28	NA	TRBJ2-6	many	TGTGCCAGCAGTTCACAGAGCTCTGGGGCCAACGTCCTGACTTTC	CASSSQSSGANVLTF
TRBV20-1	TRBD2	TRBJ2-5	few	TGCAATGCTCCGACTAGCGGGGCATGGGAGACCCAGTACTTC	CNAPTSGAWETQYF